This record concerns one T cell receptor beta chain sequence. These data originate in a study of blood T cell repertoires in COVID-19. The wider study: T cells, B-cell-depleted T cells, or PBMCs provided the cDNA or gDNA that served as material.

Data came from immunoSEQ multiplex PCR; TCRdb stores just in-frame clones and leaves some out. Of around 140,000 clones in the sample, around 80% were seen once. Per germline, CDR1 SGHVS and CDR2 FQNEAQ. V lost 5 bases and J lost 0; bases outside the gene matches: 7. CDR3 length equals 16 residues. Sequencing input: peripheral blood. This clonotype was obtained from a man in his 60s with active or convalescent COVID-19. J is TRBJ1-5 and V is TRBV7-8; the match to TRBD1 covers 7 bases. In DNA, the CDR3 is TGTGCCAGCAGCCCCGGACAGGCACTTAGCAATCAGCCCCAGCATTTT. Protein product: CASSPGQALSNQPQHF.